The next 8 T cell receptor beta chains were all read from a single sample in a study of T-cell memory formation after mild COVID-19. TCRdb processed the 5' RACE reads anew with MiXCR; each CDR3 protein has one entry. The data show roughly 340,000 distinct CDR3 sequences, 20% to 25% seen once. Specimen: PBMCs or a T cell subset sorted from them (not recorded which). Receptor source: a man aged 18 to 29 who had mild COVID-19 (a few samples of this study predate the infection). Cell type and time point are not known.

The sample holds a few counts of this clonotype. V and J are TRBV4-3 and TRBJ1-6; no definite D call. The CDR3 has 16 residues. Germline V lookup: CDR1 LGHNA, CDR2 YSLEER. With 4 bases removed from V and 6 bases from J, the gap between germline ends came to 16 bases. The CDR3 loop is CASSRSWQPLNSPLHF. CDR3 DNA: TGCGCCAGCAGCCGCTCGTGGCAGCCACTTAATTCACCCCTCCACTTT.

This clonotype was found many times. The V gene is TRBV9, the J gene TRBJ2-3; 8 bases align to TRBD1. This CDR3 is built from 18 residues. J gave up 3 bases and V 3 bases, and 15 bases lay outside the gene matches. Germline CDR1 is SGDLS and CDR2 is YYNGEE. The CDR3 sequence: CASSAGLLGRGQTDTQYF. The CDR3 DNA reads as TGTGCCAGCAGCGCAGGTCTCCTCGGCAGGGGGCAAACAGATACGCAGTATTTT.

This clonotype was counted a single time. The chain employs TRBV19 and TRBJ1-5, with D maybe TRBD1 (5 bases). From germline, CDR1 is LNHDA and CDR2 SQIVND (reference sequence). The CDR3 runs to 15 residues. Trimming shortened V by 3 bases and J by 7 bases, and 16 bases separated the two germline ends. CDR3 nucleotide sequence: TGTGCCAGTAGTATCGTCGCCAGGGCCGGACAGCCCCAGCATTTT. Residues: CASSIVARAGQPQHF.

The table lists this clonotype with a few counts. This chain uses TRBV9 with TRBJ2-7; 9 nucleotides line up with TRBD1. Germline CDR1 and CDR2: SGDLS and YYNGEE. The CDR3 is 17 amino acids. V was pared by 4 bases and J by 7 bases, with 18 bases of the junction left unmatched. The chain's CDR3 is CASSLKPGQGLLGEQYV. CDR3 nucleotide sequence: TGTGCCAGCAGCTTAAAACCGGGACAGGGCTTGTTGGGTGAGCAGTACGTC.

This clonotype has just a few counts. This chain connects TRBV11-2 to TRBJ2-3; maybe TRBD2 (5 bases). CDR3 length equals 13 residues. Deletions cut 6 bases from V and 3 bases from J, with 10 bases between. The germline V gene encodes CDR1 SGHAT and CDR2 FQNNGV. The CDR3 DNA sequence: TGTGCCAGCAGTACCACTAGGACAGATACGCAGTATTTT. The encoded protein is CASSTTRTDTQYF.

V usage is TRBV18 and J usage is TRBJ2-7; D possibly corresponds to TRBD1 (6 bases). The CDR3 is 14 residues long. Germline CDR1 reads KGHSH; CDR2 reads LQKENI. V lost 3 bases to trimming and J lost 4 bases, with 13 bases between them. This chain's CDR3 is CASSPGAPNYEQYV. The CDR3 nucleotides read TGTGCCAGCTCACCGGGGGCCCCCAATTACGAGCAGTACGTC.

This chain uses TRBV7-2 with TRBJ1-5, with D tentatively TRBD1 (5 bases). The CDR3 covers 15 residues. Looked up from germline, CDR1 is SGHTA and CDR2 is FQGNSA. With 7 bases removed from V and 7 bases from J, the gap between germline ends came to 20 bases. DNA of the CDR3: TGTGCCAGCACTCCACGCGGCGGAGGGGAACAGCCCCAGCATTTT. Its protein is CASTPRGGGEQPQHF.

This clonotype was picked up a small number of times. This chain joins TRBV27 and TRBJ2-3; 8 nucleotides agree with TRBD1. Trimming removed 6 bases from V and 9 bases from J; junction bases left unmatched: 8. The CDR3 sequence is 13 residues long. Germline V gene lookup returns CDR1 MNHEY and CDR2 SMNVEV (reference sequence). The CDR3 sequence is CASSLHRTGTQYF. Here the CDR3 DNA reads TGTGCCAGCAGCCTACATCGGACAGGGACGCAGTATTTT.